The clone carrying this T cell receptor (beta chain) was counted ten times or more. Authors' methods: A classifier of distant metastasis in papillary thyroid cancer was built from CDR3 differences (across clinicopathological groups). TCRdb reprocessed the PCR reads via MiXCR. TCRdb, rather than the study authors, made the V and J calls. The table includes about 22,000 clones, around 23% detected once. This sample is drawn from a study of metastatic and nonmetastatic thyroid tumors. Study at large: Repertoires were compared across blood and tumor or nodule tissue from malignant and benign thyroid patients.

CDR1 SGDLS and CDR2 YYNGEE come from the germline V gene. Losses at the gene ends were 3 bases for V and 0 bases for J; bases not matched to a gene: 5. CDR3 length equals 15 residues. No treatment had been given to any patient before thyroid surgery. Material: blood. The receptor was derived from a male donor with papillary thyroid cancer or a benign thyroid nodule (not recorded which). Some clones in this sample may be carry-over from other donors' samples. The chain links TRBV9 to TRBJ1-2; 7 nucleotides line up with TRBD1. The CDR3 region is CASSARTGTNYGYTF. The CDR3 DNA reads as TGTGCCAGCAGCGCTAGGACAGGCACTAACTATGGCTACACCTTC. Supplemented by reference TRBV9 and TRBJ1-2, the full variable domain reads DSGVTQTPKHLITATGQRVTLRCSPRSGDLSVYWYQQSLDQGLQFLIQYYNGEERAKGNILERFSAQQFPDLHSELNLSSLELGDSALYFCASSARTGTNYGYTFGSGTRLTVV.